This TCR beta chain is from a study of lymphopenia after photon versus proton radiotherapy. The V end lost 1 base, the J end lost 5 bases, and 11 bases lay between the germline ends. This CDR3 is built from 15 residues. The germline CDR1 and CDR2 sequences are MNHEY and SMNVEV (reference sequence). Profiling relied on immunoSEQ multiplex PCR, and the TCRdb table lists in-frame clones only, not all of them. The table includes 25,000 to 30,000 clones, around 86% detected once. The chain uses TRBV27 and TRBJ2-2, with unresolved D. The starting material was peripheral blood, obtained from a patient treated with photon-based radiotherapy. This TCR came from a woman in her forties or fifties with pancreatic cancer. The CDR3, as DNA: TGTGCCAGCAGTTTATTGACGAGTGGGACCGGGGAGCTGTTTTTT. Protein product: CASSLLTSGTGELFF.